One and the same sample provided the 28 T cell receptor beta chains below, sequenced in a study of T cells expressing NK-cell markers. From its re-call of the 5' RACE reads, TCRdb lists each CDR3 protein once, without DNA. Its table records 300,000 to 500,000 distinct CDR3 sequences. Source material: blood T cells: a sorted CD56 or NKG2C T cell subset, CD4+ or CD8+ T cells, or bulk PBMC T cells (not recorded which). The receptors were sampled from a woman between 50 and 59 years old in good health.

This chain connects TRBV6-5 to TRBJ2-7; there is no DNA to check the TCRdb D call of TRBD1. This CDR3 contains 13 residues. The germline CDR1 and CDR2 sequences are MNHEY and SVGAGI. CDR3 sequence reads: CASSYNPRGEQYF.

V and J are TRBV20-1 and TRBJ2-1. CDR1 and CDR2 from the germline V gene are DFQATT and SNEGSKA (reference sequence). This CDR3 region has 12 residues. CDR3: CSARPEPNEQFF.

CDR3 region: CASSYPRTGYYEQYF. The chain joins TRBV6-6 to TRBJ2-7; TCRdb picks TRBD1, but there is no DNA to check that call. The CDR3 has 15 amino acids. Germline loops: CDR1 MNHNY, CDR2 SVGAGI (reference sequence).

The chain recombines TRBV29-1 with TRBJ1-2. Germline CDR1 SQVTM, CDR2 ANQGSEA. The length of the CDR3 is 14 residues. The chain's CDR3 is CSAGRTAEGYGYTF.

The chain joins TRBV2 to TRBJ2-1; there is no DNA to check the TCRdb D call of TRBD2. Per the germline V gene, CDR1 is SNHLY and CDR2 is FYNNEI. The CDR3 has 14 residues. CDR3 loop: CASRLAGVFNEQFF.

V usage is TRBV6-1 and J usage is TRBJ2-1; lacking DNA, the TRBD1 call made by TCRdb goes unchecked. The CDR3 length is 16 residues. Germline assignment: CDR1 MNHNS and CDR2 SASEGT. CDR3 protein: CASSEARRGQVDEQFF.

The chain has TRBV19 and TRBJ1-3; TCRdb's D call, TRBD1, is unchecked because there is no DNA. This CDR3 spans 15 amino acids. The germline V gene encodes CDR1 LNHDA and CDR2 SQIVND (reference sequence). The CDR3 spells CASSHRQGSGNTIYF.

V is TRBV11-3 and J is TRBJ1-6; TCRdb outputs TRBD1, but without DNA this stays unchecked. The germline V gene has CDR1 SGHNT and CDR2 YENEEA. This CDR3 spans 15 amino acids. CDR3: CASRGPDRGDSPLHF. Complete variable domain (other parts from reference TRBV11-3 and TRBJ1-6): EAGVVQSPRYKIIEKKQPVAFWCNPISGHNTLYWYLQNLGQGPELLIRYENEEAVDDSQLPKDRFSAERLKGVDSTLKIQPAELGDSAVYLCASRGPDRGDSPLHFGNGTRLTVT.

This chain uses TRBV10-3 with TRBJ2-7; with no DNA, the TCRdb D assignment of TRBD2 cannot be verified. The CDR3 contains 14 residues. CDR1 ENHRY and CDR2 SYGVKD come from the germline V gene. CDR3 in amino acids: CAISSTSGQYEQYF.

The V and J genes are TRBV15 and TRBJ2-2; TCRdb outputs TRBD2, but without DNA this stays unchecked. The CDR3 runs 12 residues. Germline V gene data show CDR1 as LNHNV and CDR2 as YYDKDF (reference sequence). The CDR3 sequence: CATNRGAGELFF. Combining the CDR3 with reference TRBV15 and TRBJ2-2 gives the whole variable domain DAMVIQNPRYQVTQFGKPVTLSCSQTLNHNVMYWYQQKSSQAPKLLFHYYDKDFNNEADTPDNFQSRRPNTSFCFLDIRSPGLGDTAMYLCATNRGAGELFFGEGSRLTVL.

V gene TRBV3-1 combines with J gene TRBJ2-5; TCRdb outputs TRBD2, but without DNA this stays unchecked. CDR3 length equals 15 residues. The germline V gene encodes CDR1 LGHDT and CDR2 YNNKEL (reference sequence). The CDR3 is CASSQGTVAGETQYF.

The genes are TRBV6-5 and TRBJ2-3; without DNA, the TCRdb call of TRBD1 cannot be checked. The CDR3 sequence is 15 residues long. CDR1 and CDR2 (germline): MNHEY, SVGAGI. CDR3 protein: CASSLGPLAQSTQYF.

J is TRBJ1-1 and V is TRBV6-5. Germline CDR1 reads MNHEY; CDR2 reads SVGAGI. CDR3 size: 15 residues. CDR3 loop: CASSPPGLTNTEAFF.

This chain joins TRBV6-6 and TRBJ2-7; the TCRdb call, TRBD1, lacks DNA for checking. The CDR3 has 15 residues. The germline V gene has CDR1 MNHNY and CDR2 SVGAGI (reference sequence). The CDR3 loop is CASRTPKGASYEQYF.

V usage is TRBV7-8 and J usage is TRBJ2-1; the D call of TRBD1 rests on TCRdb alone, since no DNA is present to check it. There are 14 residues in the CDR3. Germline values: CDR1 SGHVS, CDR2 FQNEAQ. CDR3 loop: CASSGESSYNEQFF.

The chain recombines TRBV11-2 with TRBJ1-2; TCRdb selects TRBD1, and the lack of DNA leaves this call unchecked. The CDR3 length is 14 residues. CDR1 and CDR2 (germline): SGHAT, FQNNGV. CDR3 in amino acids: CASSPGQGLGGYTF.

The chain combines TRBV6-2 or TRBV6-3 with TRBJ2-7; with no DNA, the TCRdb D assignment of TRBD1 cannot be verified. Germline V gives CDR1 MNHEY, CDR2 SVGEGT. This CDR3 spans 17 amino acids. The CDR3 reads CASSYFLVSGTPYEQYF.

This sequence joins TRBV12-3 or TRBV12-4 and TRBJ2-7; there is no DNA to check the TCRdb D call of TRBD1. This CDR3 is 15 amino acids long. CDR3 loop: CASSSPTTGVDEQYF.

The chain has TRBV5-1 and TRBJ1-1; the D call from TCRdb, TRBD1, cannot be confirmed without DNA. Germline V gene data show CDR1 as SGHRS and CDR2 as YFSETQ. This CDR3 contains 13 residues. CDR3 sequence: CASSLQGAGEAFF.

The chain has TRBV27 and TRBJ1-6. The CDR3 is made up of 16 amino acids. Germline V lookup: CDR1 MNHEY, CDR2 SMNVEV (reference sequence). The CDR3 loop is CASQRMGPGGGSPLHF.

The genes are TRBV29-1 and TRBJ2-1; TCRdb proposes TRBD1, but this gene call is untestable without DNA. The CDR3 has 12 residues. Germline CDR1 and CDR2: SQVTM and ANQGSEA. CDR3: CSVPAGYNEQFF.

The CDR3 sequence is CASSLVGARWANVLTF. The rearrangement joins TRBV5-1 to TRBJ2-6; TCRdb lists TRBD1, though no DNA is available to test this call. The CDR3 covers 16 residues. Per the germline V gene, CDR1 is SGHRS and CDR2 is YFSETQ.

The rearrangement joins TRBV11-3 to TRBJ2-1; TCRdb names TRBD1, which stays unverified in the absence of DNA. CDR1 and CDR2 from the germline V gene are SGHNT and YENEEA. This CDR3 has 14 amino acids. The CDR3 sequence is CASSPRGFVDEQFF.

J is TRBJ2-3 and V is TRBV29-1. Germline loops: CDR1 SQVTM, CDR2 ANQGSEA. This CDR3 contains 14 residues. The CDR3 sequence: CSVGKYSDTDTQYF.

The V call is TRBV11-2, the J call TRBJ2-1; checking the TCRdb D call of TRBD1 is not possible without DNA. In germline, CDR1 is SGHAT, CDR2 FQNNGV. CDR3 length equals 16 residues. The CDR3 protein is CASSLETGWADNEQFF.

The gene calls are TRBV12-3 or TRBV12-4 and TRBJ2-2; there is no DNA to check the TCRdb D call of TRBD2. CDR3 length equals 17 residues. The CDR3 reads CASPLRPGLAGGGELFF.

This chain connects TRBV7-2 to TRBJ1-1. The CDR3 length is 15 residues. Germline V gene lookup returns CDR1 SGHTA and CDR2 FQGNSA. CDR3 loop: CASSLEFARSTEAFF. Full variable domain (rest looked up from reference TRBV7-2 and TRBJ1-1): GAGVSQSPSNKVTEKGKDVELRCDPISGHTALYWYRQSLGQGLEFLIYFQGNSAPDKSGLPSDRFSAERTGGSVSTLTIQRTQQEDSAVYLCASSLEFARSTEAFFGQGTRLTVV.

This sequence joins TRBV27 and TRBJ2-6. CDR3 length: 16 residues. Germline V CDR1 and CDR2: MNHEY, SMNVEV (reference sequence). CDR3 amino acids: CASSRSRSSGANVLTF.